The 7 T cell receptor beta chains presented below share a single source sample, sequenced in a study of CD8+ T cells in alopecia areata. Investigators isolated RNA and reverse transcribed it into cDNA to act as the sequencing template. The repertoire was sequenced with immunoSEQ multiplex PCR; TCRdb's copy has only in-frame clones and lacks some. The sample yields about 110,000 clones, without any singletons. Material for sequencing was lesional skin. The receptors originated from a C3H/HeJ mouse with alopecia areata. The MHC haplotype of the strain is H2-k.

Regarding this clone: Gene names denote mouse genes. The observed sequence ends 4 residues before the CDR3 terminus, with the missing tail filled in from the germline J gene. The rearrangement links TRBV19 to TRBJ1-2; 10 positions agree with TRBD1. Germline V CDR1 and CDR2: FNHDT, SITEND (reference sequence). CDR3 length: 14 residues. With V trimmed by 5 bases and J by 4 bases, 5 bases remained unmatched. The CDR3 DNA, read in part, is TGTGCCAGCAGAATCCGGGACAGGGGCTCC. The encoded protein is CASRIRDRGS. The entire CDR3 reads CASRIRDRGSDYTF.

Details on this clone: Mouse names are used for the genes. The missing CDR3 end, 4 residues past where the read stops, is filled in from the germline J gene. This chain joins TRBV19 and TRBJ2-7, with TRBD2 matching over 9 bases. CDR3 length: 15 residues. Trimming took 2 bases from V and 3 from J; bases not matched to a gene: 6. The germline V gene has CDR1 FNHDT and CDR2 SITEND (reference sequence). CDR3 in amino acids: CASSISPGGDYEQYF. CDR3 DNA, as far as it was read: TGTGCCAGCAGTATCAGTCCTGGGGGGGACTAT.

This clone was seen only a few times. Genes here carry mouse names. Coverage ceases 4 residues before the CDR3 finishes, and the germline J gene fills in the end. The rearrangement joins TRBV1 to TRBJ2-7, with 8 nucleotides matching TRBD2. This CDR3 comprises 16 residues. The ends lost 0 bases at V and 1 base at J; junction bases unmatched: 5. The germline CDR1 and CDR2 sequences are NSQYPW and LRSPGD (reference sequence). The sequenced CDR3 bases are TGCACCTGCAGTGCAGATGGCTGGGGGGATTCCTAT. Protein product: CTCSADGWGDSY. In full, the CDR3 reads CTCSADGWGDSYEQYF.

Notes on this clone: Any gene name here is a mouse gene name. The DNA ends 4 residues before the CDR3 does, and the rest of the CDR3 is filled in from the germline J gene. The chain employs TRBV13-2 and TRBJ2-7; D call uncertain. The germline V gene encodes CDR1 NNHNN and CDR2 SYGAGS (reference sequence). The CDR3 has 12 amino acids. Partial CDR3 DNA: TGTGCCAGCGGTGATGGGTTATAT. Its translation: CASGDGLY. From start to end, the CDR3 is CASGDGLYEQYF.

Note on this clone: Gene names are the mouse ones. The CDR3 DNA, read in part, is TGCACCTGCGGACAATTTTCCAACGAA. It yields the protein CTCGQFSNE. The entire CDR3 is CTCGQFSNERLFF. J is TRBJ1-4 and V is TRBV1, with D perhaps matching TRBD1 (5 bases). From the germline J gene comes the end of the CDR3, since the read stops 4 residues before it. CDR3 size: 13 residues. Germline V gene sequence: CDR1 NSQYPW, CDR2 LRSPGD (reference sequence). V gave up 8 bases and J gave up 0 bases, with 7 bases separating them.

This clone was picked up many times. The gene names here belong to mouse. The read is 4 residues too short to cover the CDR3 end, so that end is filled in from the germline J gene. This chain connects TRBV13-3 to TRBJ2-7, with 8 bases that match TRBD1. The germline CDR1 and CDR2 sequences are NNHDY and SYVADS. This CDR3 contains 14 residues. The part of the CDR3 DNA that was read is TGTGCCAGCAGTTCAGGGGGCGCGGGATAT. Its translation: CASSSGGAGY. The CDR3 as a whole reads CASSSGGAGYEQYF.

This clone was recorded at least ten times. Translating the DNA gives a protein that differs from the TCRdb entry at residue 12; the protein shown here is that DNA translation. The listed genes are named as in mouse. This chain's CDR3 is CTCSARDRAGNTLYF. The part of the CDR3 DNA that was read is TGCACCTGCAGTGCCAGGGACAGGGCGGGAAATACG. The chain recombines TRBV1 with TRBJ1-3; 9 positions match TRBD1. The CDR3 goes on 3 residues after the read ends, and that part is filled in from the germline J gene. Per germline, CDR1 NSQYPW and CDR2 LRSPGD (reference sequence). The CDR3 spans 15 residues. J gave up 4 bases and V 3 bases, and 4 bases lay outside the gene matches.